The sequence of this T cell receptor beta chain was determined in a study of T-cell reconstitution after alpha-beta-depleted transplantation in children. Germline V gene data show CDR1 as SGHVS and CDR2 as FQNEAQ. With 5 bases removed from V and 3 bases from J, the gap between germline ends came to 14 bases. CDR3 length: 15 amino acids. This clonotype was detected ten times or more. Its antigen is currently unknown. Study-wide results and caveats: In patients about two months after transplant, alpha-beta T cells reportedly arose from several hundred expanded graft clones. Newly generated T cells supplied most T-cell counts and diversity one year post-transplant.

Unique molecular identifiers tagged the TCRbeta library. TCRdb redid the calling of the PCR reads with MiXCR, one entry per CDR3 protein. The top ten clones hold over 25% of a sample with about 980,000 distinct CDR3 sequences, roughly 29% of them seen once. The starting material was PBMCs, mostly from graft donor cells, obtained 360 days after TCRalphabeta/CD19-depleted stem cell transplant. The receptor was isolated from a boy under three years old who had a stem cell transplant for SCID, so the T cells may come from the graft donor. V usage is TRBV7-8 and J usage is TRBJ2-1; TRBD2 is a possible D gene (6 bases). CDR3 nucleotides: TGTGCCAGCAGCCCAACCCCCGGGAGCTACAATGAGCAGTTCTTC. Residues: CASSPTPGSYNEQFF.